The present T cell receptor (beta chain) was sequenced within a study of CD8+ T cells in alopecia areata (dated by TCRdb to the late 2010s). About the study as a whole: Treated patients were enrolled in an open-label pilot trial of oral tofacitinib at 5 to 10 mg twice daily for moderate-to-severe alopecia areata. Tofacitinib was administered for 6 to 18 months, and 6 months of follow-up off drug were then conducted to assess delayed response and recurrence. For the treated patients, the SALT score, which quantifies what percentage of scalp surface area is affected, served as the measure of disease severity. To study T cell clonal expansion in alopecia areata, the researchers applied high-throughput TCRbeta sequencing to both the C3H/HeJ mouse model and human patients. Human TCRbeta sequencing covered scalp tissue and sorted CD4+ and CD8+ peripheral blood T cells from patchy and totalis/universalis alopecia areata patients and healthy controls. Tofacitinib-treated patients had biopsies at baseline and at 4 and 24 weeks of treatment, with a later scalp biopsy in several patients. Clonality in the scalp was compared among normal scalp (n=4), patchy alopecia areata scalp (n=8), and alopecia totalis/universalis scalp (n=8). The RNA source kit depended on sample type: the PAXgene miRNA kit for fixed scalp, the miRNeasy kit for PBMCs, and the RNeasy kit for mouse skin. Amplification of TCRbeta CDR3 regions was done by immunoSEQ multiplex PCR using 35 Vbeta forward primers and 13 Jbeta reverse primers.

The paper's findings and limits, for the study overall: Scalp clonality and the number of expanded CD8+ clones among the top 100 scalp clones were significantly decreased by tofacitinib. Shared TCR sequences between patients were less evident than in mice, which may be partly attributable to HLA diversity in the patient population. During tofacitinib treatment, many expanded lesional clones remained in scalp and blood, and this persistence may partly explain relapse after treatment is stopped. Lesional scalp, especially in alopecia totalis/universalis, showed higher clonality and more expanded CD8+ clones than normal scalp, suggesting antigenic drive. The treated cohort was small, with a single nonresponder, so links between baseline CD8+ expansion and response need larger studies. Scalp TCR repertoire analysis is complicated because resident alphabeta T cells in normal human skin are also sequenced, whereas mouse skin is dominated by gammadelta T cells.

Reading the label with the study, this specimen's time point is: around 22 weeks on oral tofacitinib. According to the study, the label for this sample's treatment or condition signals: oral pan-JAK inhibitor, 5-10 mg twice daily. Lesional scalp punch biopsies and peripheral blood were collected from alopecia areata patients. PBMCs were isolated by density centrifugation and stained for CD3, CD4 and CD8, and CD4+ and CD8+ T cells were sorted on a FACSAria. The library was produced with the immunoSEQ multiplex PCR assay. RNA was extracted from all samples and reverse transcribed into cDNA as template for TCR sequencing. SuperScript III was used for first-strand cDNA synthesis, primed with a 2:1 mix of oligo-dT and random hexamers. A synthetic immune receptor repertoire was used to assess amplification bias, and residual bias was removed computationally. In the paper's pipeline: Raw reads were preprocessed to remove errors, and CDR3 was defined by IMGT conventions from the conserved cysteine to phenylalanine. To get clonality, Shannon entropy was normalized by log2 of the number of productive unique TCRs and the result was subtracted from 1. Scalp TCRbeta sequences were cross-referenced with sorted blood CD4 and CD8 repertoires so that the CD4 or CD8 identity of scalp clones could be inferred. Imported from immuneACCESS, the table was reduced by TCRdb to in-frame sequences with V and J called. These copies leave out some clones; in studies compared against another copy, an unresolved V gene accounts for under half, and the cause of the remainder is not known. V and J calls and clone size are given by that table; D and trimming were obtained from the DNA. Here the sample has approximately 200,000 clones; 58% occur a single time. The ten biggest clones cover 5.5% to 6% of the sample.

This clone was counted between two and nine times. This receptor's antigen is unknown. Base qualities are missing; no much larger clone stands one base away. The source was CD4+ T cells sorted from blood, collected at week 24, from a patient treated with tofacitinib. The clonotype originates from a human donor with alopecia areata.

The nucleotides are TGTGCCTGGAGACCCCCCGGGGGGCGTGGCTACACCTTC. It encodes CAWRPPGGRGYTF. The chain links TRBV30 with TRBJ1-2; TRBD1 is a weak D gene call, 6 bases matching. CDR1 and CDR2, looked up from the germline V gene (reference sequence), are GTSNPN and SVGIG. Its CDR3 holds 13 amino acids, cysteine through phenylalanine. The retained sequence is limited to the CDR3, 39 bases, with the frame set at the first base. V is cut by 3 bases and J by 7 bases, and the space between the germline ends is 15 bases.